A selection of T cell receptor beta chains follows, all from one sample in a study of shared clonotypes between healthy human individuals. TCRdb keeps only in-frame clones here, not all; method: immunoSEQ multiplex PCR. The table lists around 550,000 clones, around 96% of them singletons, with approximately 0.06% in the top ten. The sample taken for sequencing was naive CD4+ T cells sorted from blood. These receptors all come from a woman aged 30 to 39 in good health. CDR3s include the opening cysteine and the closing phenylalanine or tryptophan.

V gene | CDR3 length | CDR3 protein
TRBV5-6 | 17 | CASSAPGLAGIGGELFF
TRBV28 | 14 | CASSFNSPLGEQFF
TRBV7-6 | 14 | CASSLEQGAYEQYF
TRBV2 | 14 | CASSEQGSENTIYF
TRBV4-1 | 17 | CASSLGRLSREDYGYTF
TRBV6-5 | 12 | CASSRQGHEQYF
TRBV7-2 | 16 | CASSPGPTGNSYEQYF
TRBV7-9 | 13 | CASSLSGGDVAFF
TRBV5-1 | 15 | CASSLDRGLNTEAFF
TRBV9 | 17 | CASSPHPGEGGNQPQHF
TRBV12-2 | 16 | CASRSPYLWRHYEQYF
TRBV18 | 14 | CASLGGRETGEQYF
TRBV9 | 14 | CASSLRRYNSPLHF
TRBV2 | 14 | CASSTGISNQPQHF
TRBV19 | 14 | CASSLDRGKETQYF
TRBV14 | 12 | CASSPNRQGQYF
TRBV6-5 | 14 | CASSFGFSGNTIYF
TRBV5-1 | 15 | CASRRDGVDTGELFF
TRBV10-1 | 16 | CASSGRAPGAGYEQYF
TRBV18 | 15 | CASSPPSVSNQPQHF
TRBV9 | 16 | CASSVGGGRAQETQYF
TRBV30 | 13 | CASPGLGAGEQFF
TRBV5-1 | 17 | CASSLGLAGGASYEQYF
TRBV21-1 | 17 | CASSKVNNGDGSYEQYF
TRBV28 | 16 | CASSPTSGIAKNIQYF
TRBV7-7 | 13 | CASSVDRGDTQYF
TRBV27 | 14 | CASSSGKSGNTIYF
TRBV23-1 | 14 | CASSQFLGPGTQYF
TRBV5-1 | 15 | CASSLSPSGFNEQFF
TRBV5-1 | 13 | CASSPTSGAEQYF
TRBV5-1 | 16 | CASGIRDSGSYNEQFF
TRBV11-3 | 13 | CASSLPLGNEQFF
TRBV27 | 16 | CASSSRPSGAREKLFF
TRBV18 | 17 | CASSPSLLQGATYEQYF
TRBV28 | 18 | CASGLQGRASGRFLEQYF
TRBV28 | 15 | CASSSLAGNIYEQYF
TRBV6-5 | 13 | CASSSLTGDEQFF